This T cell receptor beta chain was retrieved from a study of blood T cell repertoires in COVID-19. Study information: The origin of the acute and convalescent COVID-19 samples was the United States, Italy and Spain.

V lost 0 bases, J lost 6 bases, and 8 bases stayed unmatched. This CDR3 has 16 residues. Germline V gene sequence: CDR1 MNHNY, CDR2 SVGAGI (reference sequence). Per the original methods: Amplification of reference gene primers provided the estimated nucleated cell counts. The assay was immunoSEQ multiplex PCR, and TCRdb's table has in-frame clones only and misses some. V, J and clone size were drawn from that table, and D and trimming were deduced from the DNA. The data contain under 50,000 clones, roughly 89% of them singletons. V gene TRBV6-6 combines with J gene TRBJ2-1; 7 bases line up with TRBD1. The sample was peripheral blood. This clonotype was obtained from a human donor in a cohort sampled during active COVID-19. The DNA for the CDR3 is TGTGCCAGCAGTTACTCCGACAGGGTGTGGTTCAATGAGCAGTTCTTC. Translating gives CASSYSDRVWFNEQFF.